The clone carrying this TCR beta chain has only a few counts. The junction departs from the called germline gene at one end, perhaps through a read error. For recovered donors of Cohort 3, there were two negative PCRs, clearance, or symptom resolution. The germline V gene has CDR1 WNHNN and CDR2 SYGVQD (reference sequence). The CDR3 contains 13 residues. As handled by the study authors: The authors estimated nucleated cell counts from reference gene primer amplification. The data were produced by immunoSEQ multiplex PCR, yet TCRdb's version contains in-frame clones alone and is incomplete. The DNA gave D and trimming, while V, J and clone size come from that table. The top ten hold nearly 15% of the sample, which has fewer than 200,000 clones, roughly 82% seen once. The data belong to a study of blood T cell repertoires in COVID-19. About the study: Sample material is recorded as cDNA or gDNA derived from T cells, B-cell-depleted T cells, or PBMCs.

This TCR was sampled from a man aged 50 to 60 who had recovered from COVID-19. Material: PBMCs or T cells enriched from blood (not recorded which). This chain uses TRBV10-1 with TRBJ1-5; D gene uncertain. The CDR3, as DNA: TGCGCCAGCAGTGAATCAGTGGACTTACCCCCGCATTTT. This gives the protein CASSESVDLPPHF.